Below are 10 T cell receptor beta chains sequenced from a single sample in a study of blood T cell repertoires in COVID-19. TCRdb's copy holds only in-frame clones and misses some; the assay was immunoSEQ multiplex PCR. This table holds just over 200,000 clones, around 80% found once. The specimen was peripheral blood. These receptors were taken from a woman aged 70-85 years with acute or convalescent COVID-19.

This chain joins TRBV6-6 and TRBJ2-1, with D possibly being TRBD2 (6 bases). Germline CDR1 and CDR2: MNHNY and SVGAGI (reference sequence). Trimming left V 5 bases short and J 2 bases short, with 13 bases between. The CDR3 is 15 amino acids. CDR3 nucleotide sequence: TGTGCCAGCAGTGTAGCGGACCTGGCCTACAATGAGCAGTTCTTC. This gives the protein CASSVADLAYNEQFF.

This clone was recorded a few times. The chain has TRBV20-1 and TRBJ1-5, with a weak D call TRBD1 (5 bases). The CDR3 has 13 residues. Germline lookup yields CDR1 DFQATT and CDR2 SNEGSKA (reference sequence). Trimming took 3 bases from V and 4 from J, leaving 10 bases between them. The CDR3 sequence: CSASRDLNQPQHF. The CDR3 nucleotides are TGCAGTGCTAGTAGGGACTTAAATCAGCCCCAGCATTTT.

V gene TRBV5-1 combines with J gene TRBJ1-6; TRBD1 aligns across 9 bases. This CDR3 is built from 15 residues. The germline gives CDR1 SGHRS, CDR2 YFSETQ. Trimming took 3 bases from V and 9 from J; bases not matched to a gene: 7. This chain's CDR3 is CASSSMGQGFSPLHF. In nucleotides, the CDR3 is TGCGCCAGCAGCTCCATGGGACAGGGCTTTTCACCCCTCCACTTT.

The V and J genes are TRBV27 and TRBJ2-5; a possible D gene is TRBD2 (6 bases). The CDR3 length is 13 residues. Trimming cost V 4 bases and J 5 bases, with 11 bases left between them. Germline-derived CDR1 and CDR2 are MNHEY and SMNVEV (reference sequence). The chain's CDR3 is CASSSGLRETQYF. CDR3 sequence (DNA): TGTGCCAGCAGTTCGGGACTGCGGGAGACCCAGTACTTC.

J is TRBJ2-7 and V is TRBV7-2; 10 bases match TRBD1. CDR3 length: 14 residues. V lost 5 bases, J lost 4 bases, and 5 bases stayed unmatched. Per the germline V gene, CDR1 is SGHTA and CDR2 is FQGNSA. The DNA for the CDR3 is TGTGCCAGCAGCGAGGACAGGGGGGAGTACGAGCAGTACTTC. Protein: CASSEDRGEYEQYF. Looking up the rest from reference TRBV7-2 and TRBJ2-7 gives the full variable domain: GAGVSQSPSNKVTEKGKDVELRCDPISGHTALYWYRQSLGQGLEFLIYFQGNSAPDKSGLPSDRFSAERTGGSVSTLTIQRTQQEDSAVYLCASSEDRGEYEQYFGPGTRLTVT.

In regard to this clone: A much bigger clone sits one base away, suggesting this may be a read error. J is TRBJ2-7 and V is TRBV7-2; 8 bases fit TRBD1. The J segment lost 3 bases and the V segment lost 3 bases, leaving 1 base of the junction unmatched. The CDR3 spans 13 residues. Germline loops: CDR1 SGHTA, CDR2 FQGNSA. As DNA, the CDR3 is TGTGCCAGCAGCTTGGGGACAGGCTACGAGCAGTACTTC. Amino acid sequence: CASSLGTGYEQYF.

J is TRBJ2-1 and V is TRBV28; D uncertain. The V gene's germline CDR1 is MDHEN and CDR2 SYDVKM. V lost 3 bases to trimming and J lost 6 bases, with 6 bases between them. The CDR3 consists of 12 residues. The CDR3 bases are TGTGCCAGCAGTTTCCTTATCAATGAGCAGTTCTTC. Its translation: CASSFLINEQFF.

The genes are TRBV30 and TRBJ1-1, with 8 bases that match TRBD1. The trim removed 3 bases at V and 0 bases at J, leaving 6 bases unmatched. There are 15 residues in the CDR3. Germline V gene lookup returns CDR1 GTSNPN and CDR2 SVGIG (reference sequence). The CDR3 sequence: CAWRTGAVMNTEAFF. CDR3 bases: TGTGCCTGGAGGACAGGGGCCGTGATGAACACTGAAGCTTTCTTT.

The CDR3 bases are TGCAGCGTACCCGGGACAGGGGGCGGCTATGGCTACACCTTC. Its protein is CSVPGTGGGYGYTF. The chain combines TRBV29-1 with TRBJ1-2; 12 bases align to TRBD1. After removal of 6 bases from V and 4 bases from J, the junction contained 6 bases not matched to a gene. The CDR3 sequence is 14 residues long. Germline lookup yields CDR1 SQVTM and CDR2 ANQGSEA.

The count of this clone is one. V and J are TRBV5-1 and TRBJ2-7, with 11 bases that match TRBD2. V shed 4 bases and J 4 bases; nucleotides not matched to a gene: 4. The V gene's germline CDR1 is SGHRS and CDR2 YFSETQ. This CDR3 is 14 amino acids long. The CDR3: CASSATSGAYEQYF. Written as DNA, the CDR3 is TGCGCCAGCAGCGCGACTAGCGGGGCTTACGAGCAGTACTTC.